What follows describes a single T cell receptor (beta chain). The junction and the germline gene differ at one end; a read error may be behind it. Methods used by the authors: Cell counts per sample came from amplifying reference gene primers. The protocol was immunoSEQ multiplex PCR, while the TCRdb copy is restricted to in-frame clones and leaves out a portion. The DNA was the basis for D and trimming; V, J and clone size are from that table. The repertoire holds under 350,000 clones, roughly 85% seen once, with just over 7% in the top ten. This record comes from a study of blood T cell repertoires in COVID-19. Looking at the study overall: From T cells, B-cell-depleted T cells, or PBMCs came the material, which was cDNA or gDNA.

CDR1 LNHDA and CDR2 SQIVND come from the germline V gene (reference sequence). The length of the CDR3 is 12 residues. This receptor was taken from a human donor in a cohort sampled during active COVID-19. The rearrangement links TRBV19 to TRBJ1-5, with D hard to call. Sequencing input: peripheral blood. The CDR3 nucleotides read TGTGCCAGTAGCCTTAGCCATCAGCCCCAGCATTTT. Translating it yields CASSLSHQPQHF.